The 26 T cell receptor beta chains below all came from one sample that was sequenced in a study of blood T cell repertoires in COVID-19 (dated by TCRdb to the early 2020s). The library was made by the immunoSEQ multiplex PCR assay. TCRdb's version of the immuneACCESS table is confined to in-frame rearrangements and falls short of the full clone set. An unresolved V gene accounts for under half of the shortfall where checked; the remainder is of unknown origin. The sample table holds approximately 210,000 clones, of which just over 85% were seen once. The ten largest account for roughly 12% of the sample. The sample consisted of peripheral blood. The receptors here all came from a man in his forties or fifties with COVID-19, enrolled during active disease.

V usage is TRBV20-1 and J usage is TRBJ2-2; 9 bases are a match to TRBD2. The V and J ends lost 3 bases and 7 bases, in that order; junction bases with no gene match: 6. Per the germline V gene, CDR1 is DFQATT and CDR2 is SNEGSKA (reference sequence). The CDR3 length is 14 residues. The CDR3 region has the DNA TGCAGTGCTAGTAGCGGGAGAGGTGGCGGGGAGCTGTTTTTT. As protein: CSASSGRGGGELFF.

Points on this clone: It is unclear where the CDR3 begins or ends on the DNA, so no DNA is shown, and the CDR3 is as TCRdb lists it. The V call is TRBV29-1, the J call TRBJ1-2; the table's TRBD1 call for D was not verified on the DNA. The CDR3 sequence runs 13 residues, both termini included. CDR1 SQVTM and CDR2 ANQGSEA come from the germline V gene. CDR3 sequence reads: CSVRARGSDGYTF.

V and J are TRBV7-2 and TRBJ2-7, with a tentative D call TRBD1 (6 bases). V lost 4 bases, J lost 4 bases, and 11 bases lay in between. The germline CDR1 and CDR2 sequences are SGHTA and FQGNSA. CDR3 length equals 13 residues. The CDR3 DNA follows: TGTGCCAGCAGCTCCAGACAGGAGTACGAGCAGTACTTC. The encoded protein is CASSSRQEYEQYF. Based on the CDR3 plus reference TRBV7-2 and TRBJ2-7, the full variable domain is GAGVSQSPSNKVTEKGKDVELRCDPISGHTALYWYRQSLGQGLEFLIYFQGNSAPDKSGLPSDRFSAERTGGSVSTLTIQRTQQEDSAVYLCASSSRQEYEQYFGPGTRLTVT.

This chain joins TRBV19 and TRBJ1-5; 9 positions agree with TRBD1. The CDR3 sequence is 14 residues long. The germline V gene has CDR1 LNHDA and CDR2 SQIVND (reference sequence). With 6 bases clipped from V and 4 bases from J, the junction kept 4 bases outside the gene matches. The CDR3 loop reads CASRRTGVNQPQHF. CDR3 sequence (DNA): TGTGCCAGTAGGAGGACAGGGGTTAATCAGCCCCAGCATTTT.

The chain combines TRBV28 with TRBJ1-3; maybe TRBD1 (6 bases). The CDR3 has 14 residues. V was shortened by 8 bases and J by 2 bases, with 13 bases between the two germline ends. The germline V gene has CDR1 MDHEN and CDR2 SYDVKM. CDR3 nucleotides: TGTGCCAGCTTTCGGGACACCACTGGAAACACCATATATTTT. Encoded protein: CASFRDTTGNTIYF.

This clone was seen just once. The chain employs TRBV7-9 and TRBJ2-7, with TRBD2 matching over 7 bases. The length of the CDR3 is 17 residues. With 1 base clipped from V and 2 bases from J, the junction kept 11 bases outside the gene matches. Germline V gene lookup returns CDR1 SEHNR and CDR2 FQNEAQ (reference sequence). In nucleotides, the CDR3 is TGTGCCAGCAGCTTAGAAGGTACGGGAGGCCTCGCCTACGAGCAGTACTTC. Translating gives CASSLEGTGGLAYEQYF.

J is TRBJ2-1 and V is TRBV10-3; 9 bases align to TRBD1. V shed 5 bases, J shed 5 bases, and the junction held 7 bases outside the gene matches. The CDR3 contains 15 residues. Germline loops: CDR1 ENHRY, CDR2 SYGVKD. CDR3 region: CAISPGQGTNNEQFF. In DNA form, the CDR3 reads TGTGCCATCAGTCCTGGACAGGGGACCAACAATGAGCAGTTCTTC.

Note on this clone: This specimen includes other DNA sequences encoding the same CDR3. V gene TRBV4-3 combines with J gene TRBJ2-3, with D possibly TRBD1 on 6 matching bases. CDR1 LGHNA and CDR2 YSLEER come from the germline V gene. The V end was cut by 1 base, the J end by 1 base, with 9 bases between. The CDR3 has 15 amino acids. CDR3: CASSQVGGGTDTQYF. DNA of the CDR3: TGCGCCAGCAGCCAAGTAGGGGGAGGCACAGATACGCAGTATTTT.

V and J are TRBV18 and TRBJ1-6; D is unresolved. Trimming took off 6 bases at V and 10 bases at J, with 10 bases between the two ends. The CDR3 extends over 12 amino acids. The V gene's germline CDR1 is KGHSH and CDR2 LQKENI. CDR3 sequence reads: CASSGGISPLHF. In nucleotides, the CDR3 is TGTGCCAGCTCCGGCGGAATATCACCCCTCCACTTT.

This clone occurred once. CDR3 sequence: CSVNFRELHGYTF. For the CDR3, the DNA is TGCAGCGTGAATTTTAGAGAACTGCATGGCTACACCTTC. The rearrangement joins TRBV29-1 to TRBJ1-2; the D is unclear. V lost 6 bases and J 6 bases, leaving 17 bases between the germline ends. Germline V CDR1 and CDR2: SQVTM, ANQGSEA. The CDR3 consists of 13 residues.

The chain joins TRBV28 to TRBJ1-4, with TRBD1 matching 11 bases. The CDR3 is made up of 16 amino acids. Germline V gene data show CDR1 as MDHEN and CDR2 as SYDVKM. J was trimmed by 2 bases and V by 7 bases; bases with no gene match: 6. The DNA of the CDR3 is TGTGCCAGCACGGGGACAGGGGGGTCGACTAATGAAAAACTGTTTTTT. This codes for CASTGTGGSTNEKLFF.

Here the CDR3 reads CASSQPKTATPDTEAFF. The CDR3 coding sequence is TGTGCCAGCAGCCAACCGAAGACTGCGACCCCGGACACTGAAGCTTTCTTT. V is TRBV14 and J is TRBJ1-1; D is unresolved. The CDR3 runs to 17 residues. From germline, CDR1 is SGHDN and CDR2 FVKESK. V lost 2 bases, J lost 3 bases, and 19 bases lay in between.

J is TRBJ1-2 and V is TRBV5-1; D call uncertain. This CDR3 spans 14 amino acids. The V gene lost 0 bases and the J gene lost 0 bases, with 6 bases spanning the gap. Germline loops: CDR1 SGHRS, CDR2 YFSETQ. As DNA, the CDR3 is TGCGCCAGCAGCTTGGAAGGAGCTAACTATGGCTACACCTTC. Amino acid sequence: CASSLEGANYGYTF.

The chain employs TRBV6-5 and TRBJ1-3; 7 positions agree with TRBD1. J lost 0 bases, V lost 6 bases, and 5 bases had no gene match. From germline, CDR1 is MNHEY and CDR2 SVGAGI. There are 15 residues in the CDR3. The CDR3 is CASSRDSLSGNTIYF. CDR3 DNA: TGTGCCAGCAGCCGGGACAGTCTCTCTGGAAACACCATATATTTT.

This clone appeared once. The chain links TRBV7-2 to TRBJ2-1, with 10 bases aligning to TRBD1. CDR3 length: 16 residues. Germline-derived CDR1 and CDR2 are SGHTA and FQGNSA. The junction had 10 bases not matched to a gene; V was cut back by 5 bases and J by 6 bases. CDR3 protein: CASSPQPGQGPNEQFF. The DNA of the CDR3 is TGTGCCAGCAGCCCTCAACCGGGACAGGGGCCCAATGAGCAGTTCTTC.

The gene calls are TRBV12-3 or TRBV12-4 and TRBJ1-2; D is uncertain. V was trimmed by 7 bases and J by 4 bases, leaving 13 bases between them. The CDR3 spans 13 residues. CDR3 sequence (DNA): TGTGCCAGCACCGTGGAGGGCACCTATGGCTACACCTTC. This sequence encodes CASTVEGTYGYTF.

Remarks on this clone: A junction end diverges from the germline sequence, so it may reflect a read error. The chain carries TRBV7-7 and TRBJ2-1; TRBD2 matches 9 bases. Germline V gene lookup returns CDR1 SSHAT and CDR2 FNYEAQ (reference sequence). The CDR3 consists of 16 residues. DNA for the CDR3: TGTGCTAGCAGCTTGCGACTAGCGGATTCCTACAATGAGCAGTTCTTC. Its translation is CASSLRLADSYNEQFF.

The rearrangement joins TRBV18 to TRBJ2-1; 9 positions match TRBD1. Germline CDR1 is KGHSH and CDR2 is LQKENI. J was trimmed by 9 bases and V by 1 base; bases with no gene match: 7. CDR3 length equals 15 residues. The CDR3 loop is CASSPLVTGGVEQFF. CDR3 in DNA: TGTGCCAGCTCACCACTTGTGACAGGGGGAGTTGAGCAGTTCTTC.

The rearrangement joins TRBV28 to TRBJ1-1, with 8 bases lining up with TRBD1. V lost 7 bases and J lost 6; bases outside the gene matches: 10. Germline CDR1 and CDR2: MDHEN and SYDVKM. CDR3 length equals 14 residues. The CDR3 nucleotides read TGTGCCAGCAAACGACAGGGGATAGGCGCTGAAGCTTTCTTT. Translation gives CASKRQGIGAEAFF. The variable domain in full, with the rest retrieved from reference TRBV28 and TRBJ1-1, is DVKVTQSSRYLVKRTGEKVFLECVQDMDHENMFWYRQDPGLGLRLIYFSYDVKMKEKGDIPEGYSVSREKKERFSLILESASTNQTSMYLCASKRQGIGAEAFFGQGTRLTVV.

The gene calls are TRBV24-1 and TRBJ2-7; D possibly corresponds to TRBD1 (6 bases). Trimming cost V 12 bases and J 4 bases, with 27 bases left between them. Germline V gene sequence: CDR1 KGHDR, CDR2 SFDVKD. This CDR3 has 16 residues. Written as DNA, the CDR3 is TGTGCCGAAACCGCCCGAGAGGGGGTGGGTCGATACGAGCAGTACTTC. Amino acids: CAETAREGVGRYEQYF.

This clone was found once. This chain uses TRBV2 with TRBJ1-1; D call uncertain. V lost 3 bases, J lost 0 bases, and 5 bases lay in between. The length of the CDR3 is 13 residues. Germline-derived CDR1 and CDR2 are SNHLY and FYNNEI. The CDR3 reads CASSDEVNTEAFF. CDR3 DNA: TGTGCCAGCAGTGACGAGGTGAACACTGAAGCTTTCTTT.

The CDR3 loop reads CSASHQGRSEKLFF. The CDR3 region has the DNA TGCAGTGCTAGTCACCAGGGCAGGAGTGAAAAACTGTTTTTT. The chain employs TRBV20-1 and TRBJ1-4; maybe TRBD1 (5 bases). Germline assignment: CDR1 DFQATT and CDR2 SNEGSKA (reference sequence). Trimming cost V 3 bases and J 7 bases, with 15 bases left between them. CDR3 length: 14 amino acids.

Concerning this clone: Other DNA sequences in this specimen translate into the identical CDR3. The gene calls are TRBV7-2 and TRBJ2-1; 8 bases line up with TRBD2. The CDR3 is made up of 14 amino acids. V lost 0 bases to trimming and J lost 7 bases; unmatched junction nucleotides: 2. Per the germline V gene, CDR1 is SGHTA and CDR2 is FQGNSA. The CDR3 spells CASSLAAGANEQFF. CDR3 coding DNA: TGTGCCAGCAGCTTAGCAGCGGGAGCAAATGAGCAGTTCTTC. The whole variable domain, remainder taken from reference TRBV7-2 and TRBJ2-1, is GAGVSQSPSNKVTEKGKDVELRCDPISGHTALYWYRQSLGQGLEFLIYFQGNSAPDKSGLPSDRFSAERTGGSVSTLTIQRTQQEDSAVYLCASSLAAGANEQFFGPGTRLTVL.

CDR3 sequence: CASSVISGYNEKLFF. In DNA, the CDR3 is TGTGCCAGCAGTGTGATCTCAGGGTATAATGAAAAACTGTTTTTT. The chain employs TRBV2 and TRBJ1-4; TRBD1 might be the D (5 bases). This CDR3 has 15 amino acids. From germline, CDR1 is SNHLY and CDR2 FYNNEI. Trimming pared 4 bases from V and 4 bases from J, leaving 13 bases between.

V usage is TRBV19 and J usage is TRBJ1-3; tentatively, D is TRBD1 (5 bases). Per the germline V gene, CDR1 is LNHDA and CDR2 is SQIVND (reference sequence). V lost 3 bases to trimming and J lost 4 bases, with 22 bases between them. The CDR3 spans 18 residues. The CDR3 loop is CASSMGTLSGLSGNTIYF. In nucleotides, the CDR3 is TGTGCCAGTAGTATGGGGACTCTATCGGGACTGTCCGGAAACACCATATATTTT.

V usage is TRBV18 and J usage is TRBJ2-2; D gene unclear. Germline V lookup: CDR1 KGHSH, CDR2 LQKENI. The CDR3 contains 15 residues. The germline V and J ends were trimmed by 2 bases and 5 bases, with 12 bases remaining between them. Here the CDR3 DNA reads TGTGCCAGCTCACCAGGTCCCCTAACGACCGGGGAGCTGTTTTTT. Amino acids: CASSPGPLTTGELFF.